This T cell receptor beta chain is drawn from a study of blood T cells in healthy people across ages. To note about this clonotype: Its antigen is undetermined.

Findings of the study overall: Compared with aged donors, long-lived donors showed fewer expanded clones, suggesting selection.

Together with a sample-barcoded 5' primer, a J-beta primer mix was included in a second PCR lasting about 7 to 12 cycles. TCRdb redid the calling of the 5' RACE reads with MiXCR, one entry per CDR3 protein. The table includes some 850,000 distinct CDR3 sequences, roughly 26% detected once. These same records also appear under a second study, on T cells of mothers and their children. That source adds: The study recruited a few healthy Caucasian mothers and their six children as donors.

The specimen sequenced was blood. The TCR comes from a boy aged 5 to 17 in good health.

As DNA, the CDR3 is TGTGCCAGCAGCCCCCAACGCACAGATACGCAGTATTTT. Encoded protein: CASSPQRTDTQYF. J is TRBJ2-3 and V is TRBV27; D gene unclear. Germline loops: CDR1 MNHEY, CDR2 SMNVEV (reference sequence). V dropped 6 bases and J dropped 1 base, with 8 bases sitting between them. This CDR3 has 13 residues.